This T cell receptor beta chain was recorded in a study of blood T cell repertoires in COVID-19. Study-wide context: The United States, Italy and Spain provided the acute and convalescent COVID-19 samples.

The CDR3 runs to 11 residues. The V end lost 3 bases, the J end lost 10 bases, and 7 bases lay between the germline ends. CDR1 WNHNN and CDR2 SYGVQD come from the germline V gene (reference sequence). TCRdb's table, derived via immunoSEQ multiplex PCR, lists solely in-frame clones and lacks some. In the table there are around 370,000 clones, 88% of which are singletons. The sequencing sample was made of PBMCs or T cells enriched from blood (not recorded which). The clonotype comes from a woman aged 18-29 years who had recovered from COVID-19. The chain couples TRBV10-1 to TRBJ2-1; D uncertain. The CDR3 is CASSDSREQFF. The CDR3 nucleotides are TGCGCCAGCAGTGACAGCAGGGAGCAGTTCTTC.